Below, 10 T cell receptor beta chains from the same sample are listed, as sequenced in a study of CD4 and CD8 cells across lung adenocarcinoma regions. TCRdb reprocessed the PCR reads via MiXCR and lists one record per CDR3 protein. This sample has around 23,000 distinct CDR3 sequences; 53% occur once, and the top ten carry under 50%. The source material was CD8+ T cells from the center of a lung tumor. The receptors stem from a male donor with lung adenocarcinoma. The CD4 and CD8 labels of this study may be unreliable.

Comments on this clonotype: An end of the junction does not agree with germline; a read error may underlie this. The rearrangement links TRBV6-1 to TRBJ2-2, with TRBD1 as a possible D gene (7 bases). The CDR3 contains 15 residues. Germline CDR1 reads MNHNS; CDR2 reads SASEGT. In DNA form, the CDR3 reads TGTGCCAGCACTATTAGCGGTAGAAACACAGGGGAGCTGTATTTT. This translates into CASTISGRNTGELYF.

CDR3 residues: CASASGGRPGETQYF. The DNA of the CDR3 is TGTGCCAGCGCCTCGGGCGGGAGGCCTGGGGAGACCCAGTACTTC. J is TRBJ2-5 and V is TRBV6-1; 8 nucleotides line up with TRBD2. Trimming took 8 bases from V and 5 from J; bases not matched to a gene: 13. The CDR3 sequence is 15 residues long. CDR1 and CDR2 from the germline V gene are MNHNS and SASEGT.

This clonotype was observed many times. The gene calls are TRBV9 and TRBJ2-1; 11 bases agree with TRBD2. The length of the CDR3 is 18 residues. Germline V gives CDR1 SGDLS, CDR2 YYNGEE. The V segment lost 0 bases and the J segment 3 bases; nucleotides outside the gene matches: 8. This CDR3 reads CASSVEGWGTSGYNEQFF. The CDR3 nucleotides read TGTGCCAGCAGCGTAGAGGGATGGGGGACTAGCGGCTACAATGAGCAGTTCTTC.

Written as DNA, the CDR3 is TGTGCCAGTAGCCGGAGGGGGGGGCGTGACCAAGACACTCAGTACTTC. This translates into CASSRRGGRDQDTQYF. This chain uses TRBV27 with TRBJ2-4; D perhaps matches TRBD2 (7 bases). Germline V lookup: CDR1 MNHEY, CDR2 SMNVEV (reference sequence). The CDR3 runs to 16 residues. V was clipped by 9 bases and J by 12 bases, with 30 bases between them.

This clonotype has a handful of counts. In DNA form, the CDR3 reads TGTGCCAGCAGCCAAGATGGGCTAGCGGGAGTTTCCTACGAGCAGTACTTC. Protein: CASSQDGLAGVSYEQYF. The rearrangement joins TRBV4-2 to TRBJ2-1; TRBD2 agrees at 10 bases. The tail of the sequence fits TRBJ2-7 better, so the J call may be wrong. The CDR3 sequence is 17 residues long. Per the germline V gene, CDR1 is LGHNA and CDR2 is YNFKEQ.

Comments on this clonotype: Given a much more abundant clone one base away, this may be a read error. The CDR3 here is CASSWGTGAYEQFF. The CDR3 coding sequence is TGTGCCAGCAGTTGGGGGACGGGCGCCTACGAGCAGTTCTTC. The chain joins TRBV6-5 to TRBJ2-1, with D possibly being TRBD1 or TRBD2 (5 bases each). The CDR3 extends over 14 amino acids. The germline CDR1 and CDR2 sequences are MNHEY and SVGAGI. V lost 4 bases and J lost 10, with 17 bases in between.

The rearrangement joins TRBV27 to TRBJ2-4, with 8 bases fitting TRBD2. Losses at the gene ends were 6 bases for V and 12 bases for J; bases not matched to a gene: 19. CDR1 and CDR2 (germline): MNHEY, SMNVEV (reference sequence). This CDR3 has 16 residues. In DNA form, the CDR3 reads TGTGCCAGCAGCCGGAGCGGGGGCATTGACAAAGACACTCAGTACTTC. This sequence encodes CASSRSGGIDKDTQYF.

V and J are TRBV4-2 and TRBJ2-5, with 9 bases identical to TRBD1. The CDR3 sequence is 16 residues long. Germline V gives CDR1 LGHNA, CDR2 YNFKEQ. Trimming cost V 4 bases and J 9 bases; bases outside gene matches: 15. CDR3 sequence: CASSRPLGQGSEAQYF. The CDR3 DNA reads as TGTGCCAGCAGCCGGCCACTCGGACAGGGGAGTGAGGCCCAGTACTTC.

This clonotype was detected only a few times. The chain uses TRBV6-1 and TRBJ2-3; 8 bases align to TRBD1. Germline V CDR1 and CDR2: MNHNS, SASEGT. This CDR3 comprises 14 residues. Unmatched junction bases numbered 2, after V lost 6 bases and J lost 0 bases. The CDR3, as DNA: TGTGCCAGCAGCACAGGGGGTAGCACAGATACGCAGTATTTT. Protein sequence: CASSTGGSTDTQYF.

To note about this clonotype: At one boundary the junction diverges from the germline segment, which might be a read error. The CDR3 is CASTAGSGGLDQETQYF. In DNA form, the CDR3 reads TGCGCCAGCACTGCGGGCAGCGGGGGCCTAGACCAAGAGACTCAGTACTTC. The chain links TRBV10-1 to TRBJ2-5; 8 bases agree with TRBD2. Looked up from germline, CDR1 is WNHNN and CDR2 is SYGVQD (reference sequence). The CDR3 runs to 17 residues.